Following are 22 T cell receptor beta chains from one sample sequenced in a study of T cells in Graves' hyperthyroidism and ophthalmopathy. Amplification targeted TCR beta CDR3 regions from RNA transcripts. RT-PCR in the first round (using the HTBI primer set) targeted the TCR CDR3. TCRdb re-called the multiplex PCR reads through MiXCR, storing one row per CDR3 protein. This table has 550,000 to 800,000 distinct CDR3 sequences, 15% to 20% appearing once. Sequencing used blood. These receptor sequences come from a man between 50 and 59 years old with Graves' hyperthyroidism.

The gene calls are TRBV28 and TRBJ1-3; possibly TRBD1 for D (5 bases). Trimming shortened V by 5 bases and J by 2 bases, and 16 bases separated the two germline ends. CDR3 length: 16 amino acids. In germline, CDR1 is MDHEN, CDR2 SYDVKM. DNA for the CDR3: TGTGCCAGCAGTCCCTTCCAGGGCCGGCCTGGAAACACCATATATTTT. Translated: CASSPFQGRPGNTIYF.

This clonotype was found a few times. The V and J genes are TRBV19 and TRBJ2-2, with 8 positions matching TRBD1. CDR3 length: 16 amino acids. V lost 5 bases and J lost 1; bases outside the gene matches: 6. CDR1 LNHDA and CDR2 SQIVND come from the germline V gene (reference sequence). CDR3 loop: CASSLSGTGNTGELFF. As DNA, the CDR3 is TGTGCCAGTAGTCTGTCCGGGACAGGGAACACCGGGGAGCTGTTTTTT.

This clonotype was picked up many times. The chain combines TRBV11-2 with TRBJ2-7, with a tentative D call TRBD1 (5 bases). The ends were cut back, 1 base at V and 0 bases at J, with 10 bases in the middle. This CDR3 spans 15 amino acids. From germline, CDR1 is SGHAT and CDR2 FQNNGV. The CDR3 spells CASSLGAGNSYEQYF. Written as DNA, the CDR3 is TGTGCCAGCAGCTTAGGGGCAGGGAACTCCTACGAGCAGTACTTC.

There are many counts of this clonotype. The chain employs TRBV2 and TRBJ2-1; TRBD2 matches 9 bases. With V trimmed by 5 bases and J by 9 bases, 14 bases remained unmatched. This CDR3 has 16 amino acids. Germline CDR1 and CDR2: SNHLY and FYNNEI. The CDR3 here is CASSRRREGPGSEQFF. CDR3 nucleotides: TGTGCCAGCAGTCGGCGGCGGGAGGGCCCTGGCAGTGAGCAGTTCTTC.

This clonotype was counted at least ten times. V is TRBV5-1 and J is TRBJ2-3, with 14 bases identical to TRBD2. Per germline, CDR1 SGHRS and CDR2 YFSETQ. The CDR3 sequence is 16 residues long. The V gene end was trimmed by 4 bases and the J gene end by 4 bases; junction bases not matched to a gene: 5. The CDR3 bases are TGCGCCAGCAGCAAGGGGACTAGCGGGAGCGCAGATACGCAGTATTTT. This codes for CASSKGTSGSADTQYF. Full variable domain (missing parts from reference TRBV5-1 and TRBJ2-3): KAGVTQTPRYLIKTRGQQVTLSCSPISGHRSVSWYQQTPGQGLQFLFEYFSETQRNKGNFPGRFSGRQFSNSRSEMNVSTLELGDSALYLCASSKGTSGSADTQYFGPGTRLTVL.

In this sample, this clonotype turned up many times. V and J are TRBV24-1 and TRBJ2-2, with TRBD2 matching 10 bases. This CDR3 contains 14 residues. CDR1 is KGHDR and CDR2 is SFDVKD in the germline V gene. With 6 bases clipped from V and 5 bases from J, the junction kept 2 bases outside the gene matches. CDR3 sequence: CATSLAGVTGELFF. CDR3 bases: TGTGCCACCAGTCTAGCGGGAGTAACCGGGGAGCTGTTTTTT.

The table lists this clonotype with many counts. The DNA of the CDR3 is TGTGCCAGCAGTTTAGGACTAGCCCACGAGCAGTACTTC. Translated: CASSLGLAHEQYF. V and J are TRBV12-3 or TRBV12-4 and TRBJ2-7; 7 nucleotides line up with TRBD2. V dropped 1 base and J dropped 5; count of bases not matched to a gene: 2. This CDR3 has 13 residues.

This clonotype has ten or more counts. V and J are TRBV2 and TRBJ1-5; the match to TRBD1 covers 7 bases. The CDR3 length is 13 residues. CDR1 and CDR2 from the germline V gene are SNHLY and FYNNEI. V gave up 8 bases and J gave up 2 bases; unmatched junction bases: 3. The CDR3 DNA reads TGTGCCAGCGCAGGGGGAGGCAATCAGCCCCAGCATTTT. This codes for CASAGGGNQPQHF.

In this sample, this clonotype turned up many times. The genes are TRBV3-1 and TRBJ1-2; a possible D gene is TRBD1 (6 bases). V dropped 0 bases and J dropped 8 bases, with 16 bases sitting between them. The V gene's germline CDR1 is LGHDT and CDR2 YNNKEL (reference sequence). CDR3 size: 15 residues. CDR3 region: CASSQDHATGIGYTF. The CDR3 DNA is TGTGCCAGCAGCCAAGATCATGCGACAGGAATCGGCTACACCTTC.

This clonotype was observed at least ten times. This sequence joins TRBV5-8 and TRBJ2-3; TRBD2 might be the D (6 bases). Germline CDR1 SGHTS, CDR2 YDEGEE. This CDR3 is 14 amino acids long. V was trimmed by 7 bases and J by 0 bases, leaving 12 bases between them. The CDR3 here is CASSGESSTDTQYF. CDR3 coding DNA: TGTGCCAGCTCGGGGGAATCTAGCACAGATACGCAGTATTTT.

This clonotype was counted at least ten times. The CDR3 DNA is TGTGCCAGCAGCTCCCTGCGAGCGACGACTTTCAATGAGCAGTTCTTC. As protein: CASSSLRATTFNEQFF. This chain joins TRBV7-9 and TRBJ2-1, with unresolved D. Germline V CDR1 and CDR2: SEHNR, FQNEAQ (reference sequence). CDR3 length equals 16 residues. Trimming cost V 4 bases and J 6 bases, with 19 bases left between them.

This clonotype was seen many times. The CDR3 here is CASSSGLGIGELFF. In DNA, the CDR3 is TGTGCCAGCAGCTCGGGACTAGGTATCGGGGAGCTGTTTTTT. The rearrangement joins TRBV7-3 to TRBJ2-2, with 8 bases lining up with TRBD2. CDR3 length: 14 residues. Germline V lookup: CDR1 SGHTA, CDR2 FQGTGA. The junction had 5 bases not matched to a gene; V was cut back by 4 bases and J by 7 bases.

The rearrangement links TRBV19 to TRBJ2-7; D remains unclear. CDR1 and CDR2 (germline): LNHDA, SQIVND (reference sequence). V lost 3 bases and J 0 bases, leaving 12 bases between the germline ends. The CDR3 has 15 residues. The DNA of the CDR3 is TGTGCCAGTAGTATCGCCCGCGGAGACTCCTACGAGCAGTACTTC. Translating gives CASSIARGDSYEQYF.

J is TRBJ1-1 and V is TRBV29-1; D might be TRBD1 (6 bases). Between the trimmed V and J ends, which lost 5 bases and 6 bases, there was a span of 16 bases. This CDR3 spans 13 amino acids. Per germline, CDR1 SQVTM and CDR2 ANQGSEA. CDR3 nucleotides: TGCAGCGTTATCAGGGGCGCTAGGTCTGAAGCTTTCTTT. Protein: CSVIRGARSEAFF.

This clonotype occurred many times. The CDR3 DNA sequence: TGTGCCACCAGTGATACCGGACGGACGGGAGATACGCAGTATTTT. This gives the protein CATSDTGRTGDTQYF. This chain joins TRBV24-1 and TRBJ2-3; D call uncertain. V was pared by 3 bases and J by 5 bases, with 14 bases between. The CDR3 totals 15 residues. The germline CDR1 and CDR2 sequences are KGHDR and SFDVKD.

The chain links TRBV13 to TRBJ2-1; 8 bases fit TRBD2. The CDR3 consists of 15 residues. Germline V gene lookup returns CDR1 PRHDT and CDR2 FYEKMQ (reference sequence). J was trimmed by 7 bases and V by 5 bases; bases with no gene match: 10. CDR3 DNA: TGTGCCAGCAGCCCCAAGCTAGCGGGTTTGAATGAGCAGTTCTTC. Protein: CASSPKLAGLNEQFF.

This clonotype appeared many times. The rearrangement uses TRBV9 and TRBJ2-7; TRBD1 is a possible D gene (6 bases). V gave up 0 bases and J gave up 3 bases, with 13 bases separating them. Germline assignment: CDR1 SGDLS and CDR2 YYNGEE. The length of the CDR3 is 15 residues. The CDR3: CASSVDETGLYEQYF. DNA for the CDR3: TGTGCCAGCAGCGTAGATGAGACAGGACTCTACGAGCAGTACTTC.

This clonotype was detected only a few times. Written as DNA, the CDR3 is TGTGCCAGCAGTGTCGCGGGGTTATCCTACGAGCAGTACTTC. It specifies CASSVAGLSYEQYF. The V and J genes are TRBV25-1 and TRBJ2-7; a possible D gene is TRBD2 (6 bases). Germline CDR1 is MGHDK and CDR2 is SYGVNS. V lost 4 bases and J lost 1, with 11 bases in between. The CDR3 runs 14 residues.

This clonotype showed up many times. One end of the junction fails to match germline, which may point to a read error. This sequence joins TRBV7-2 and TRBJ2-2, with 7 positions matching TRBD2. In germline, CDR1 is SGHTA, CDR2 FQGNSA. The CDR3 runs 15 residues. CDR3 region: CASSVASGNTGELFF. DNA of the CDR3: TGTGCCAGCAGCGTAGCTAGCGGGAACACCGGGGAGCTGTTTTTT.

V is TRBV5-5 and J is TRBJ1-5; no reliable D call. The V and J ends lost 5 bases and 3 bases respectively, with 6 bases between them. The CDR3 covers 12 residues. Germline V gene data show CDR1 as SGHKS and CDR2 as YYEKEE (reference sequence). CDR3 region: CASSEINQPQHF. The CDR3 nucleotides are TGTGCCAGCAGTGAGATCAATCAGCCCCAGCATTTT.

This CDR3 is CASSPPGSQHGELFF. For the CDR3, the DNA is TGTGCCAGCTCACCACCGGGCAGTCAACACGGGGAGCTGTTTTTT. The rearrangement uses TRBV18 and TRBJ2-2; D is unresolved. The germline CDR1 and CDR2 sequences are KGHSH and LQKENI. V lost 0 bases to trimming and J lost 7 bases, with 12 bases between them. This CDR3 is built from 15 residues.

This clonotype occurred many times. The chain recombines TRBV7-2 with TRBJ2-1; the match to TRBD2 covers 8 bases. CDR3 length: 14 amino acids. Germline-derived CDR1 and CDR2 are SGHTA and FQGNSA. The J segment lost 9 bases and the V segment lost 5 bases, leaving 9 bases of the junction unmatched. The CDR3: CASSPAGTSSEQFF. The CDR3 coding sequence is TGTGCCAGCAGCCCGGCAGGGACTAGTAGTGAGCAGTTCTTC. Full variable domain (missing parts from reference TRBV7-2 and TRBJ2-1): GAGVSQSPSNKVTEKGKDVELRCDPISGHTALYWYRQSLGQGLEFLIYFQGNSAPDKSGLPSDRFSAERTGGSVSTLTIQRTQQEDSAVYLCASSPAGTSSEQFFGPGTRLTVL.